These 6 T cell receptor beta chains originate from one sample sequenced in a study of OX40 agonist ivuxolimab in advanced cancers. TCRdb's copy holds only in-frame clones and misses some; the assay was immunoSEQ multiplex PCR. The repertoire holds tens of thousands of clones, with over 85% as singletons. Sequencing was performed on CD4+ or CD8+ T cells sorted from blood, taken in a trial of the OX40 agonist ivuxolimab. Source of these receptors: an adult with an advanced solid tumor such as melanoma, head and neck, liver or kidney cancer.

The chain is built from TRBV2 and TRBJ2-7; D call uncertain. Germline values: CDR1 SNHLY, CDR2 FYNNEI. The length of the CDR3 is 12 residues. V was cut by 3 bases and J by 4 bases, with 7 bases left in between. The CDR3 nucleotides read TGTGCCAGCAGTGACCTCAAATACGAGCAGTACTTC. Amino acids: CASSDLKYEQYF. Combining the CDR3 with reference TRBV2 and TRBJ2-7 gives the whole variable domain EPEVTQTPSHQVTQMGQEVILRCVPISNHLYFYWYRQILGQKVEFLVSFYNNEISEKSEIFDDQFSVERPDGSNFTLKIRSTKLEDSAMYFCASSDLKYEQYFGPGTRLTVT.

This clone was seen just once. The V gene is TRBV4-1, the J gene TRBJ2-7, with D possibly matching TRBD2 (6 bases). The CDR3 is made up of 15 amino acids. Germline loops: CDR1 MGHRA, CDR2 YSYEKL. The V gene lost 1 base and the J gene lost 5 bases, with 15 bases spanning the gap. CDR3 amino acids: CASSQAGGVWDEQYV. CDR3 nucleotide sequence: TGCGCCAGCAGCCAAGCCGGAGGGGTTTGGGACGAGCAGTACGTC.

CDR3 region: CASSLGPGQLEAFF. The CDR3 coding sequence is TGCGCCAGCAGCTTGGGGCCAGGACAGCTTGAAGCTTTCTTT. The chain links TRBV5-1 to TRBJ1-1; the D gene is possibly TRBD1 (6 bases). Germline assignment: CDR1 SGHRS and CDR2 YFSETQ. This CDR3 contains 14 residues. Trimming left V 0 bases short and J 7 bases short, with 13 bases between.

This clone was detected only a few times. The chain carries TRBV9 and TRBJ1-1; no firm D call. This CDR3 has 13 residues. The germline V gene encodes CDR1 SGDLS and CDR2 YYNGEE. Between the trimmed V and J ends, which lost 0 bases and 5 bases, there was a span of 8 bases. The CDR3 sequence is CASSVGEVTEAFF. The CDR3 region has the DNA TGTGCCAGCAGCGTAGGGGAGGTTACTGAAGCTTTCTTT.

The genes are TRBV29-1 and TRBJ2-3; tentatively, D is TRBD2 (6 bases). Trimming took 6 bases from V and 2 from J, leaving 12 bases between them. This CDR3 has 13 residues. Per germline, CDR1 SQVTM and CDR2 ANQGSEA. CDR3 DNA sequence: TGCAGCGTAGCCGGGGGTTTCACAGATACGCAGTATTTT. This translates into CSVAGGFTDTQYF.

CDR3 coding DNA: TGTGCCAGCAGCGTAGGGGTTTCCGGGACAGATACGCAGTATTTT. It specifies CASSVGVSGTDTQYF. V and J are TRBV9 and TRBJ2-3; D remains ambiguous. V shed 0 bases and J shed 3 bases, with 11 bases lying between them. CDR1 and CDR2 from the germline V gene are SGDLS and YYNGEE. The CDR3 contains 15 residues.